This T cell receptor (beta chain) is from a study of TIL therapy for anti-PD-1-resistant metastatic lung cancer. Sequencing used immunoSEQ v3. Sequencing was performed with immunoSEQ multiplex PCR; in TCRdb, only in-frame clones are kept and a portion is missing. The profile shows around 8,000 clones, roughly 74% of them singletons. The CDR3 is made up of 16 amino acids. The V gene lost 1 base and the J gene lost 11 bases, with 18 bases spanning the gap. Germline V gene sequence: CDR1 SGHVS, CDR2 FQNEAQ. As to this clone: No antigen is known for it.

Findings and caveats of the study: The cohort had more treatment-naive, never-smoker and oncogene-addicted patients than typical.

As for time point: pre-treatment sample, taken before nivolumab and TIL therapy. Most excised metastases sampled were pleural nodules or supraclavicular lymph nodes. Enrollment ran from October 2017 to early 2020. The receptor comes from a person between 30 and 79 years old with non-small cell lung cancer. V usage is TRBV7-8 and J usage is TRBJ1-6; possibly TRBD1 for D (6 bases). This specimen was tumor tissue, taken at baseline. The CDR3 bases are TGTGCCAGCAGCTTAGGTAGGGGGGTAATTCGGCCACCCCTCCACTTT. This encodes CASSLGRGVIRPPLHF.